One and the same sample provided the 31 T cell receptor beta chains below, sequenced in a study of naive and memory T cell subsets. Study outcomes and limitations: Naive repertoires, especially CD8, held a few larger clonotypes, possibly memory cells re-expressing CD45RA.

Two oligonucleotides, mixed equimolar, formed the beta constant-region primer covering TRBC1 and TRBC2. Nested alpha and beta constant-region primers with the SP2 primer drove four PCR rounds on ligated cDNA. TCRdb called the UMI-ligation and nested PCR reads again in MiXCR, with one record for every CDR3 protein. The sample includes around 83,000 distinct CDR3 sequences, about 10% seen only once; the top ten take approximately 0.14%. Their recognized antigens are unknown. The sequenced material came from naive CD4+ T cells from blood. Receptor source: a human donor in good health.

This clonotype was seen a handful of times. V and J are TRBV20-1 and TRBJ1-2; tentative D call: TRBD1 (5 bases). The V end was cut by 4 bases, the J end by 1 base, with 13 bases between. The CDR3 runs to 14 residues. CDR1 is DFQATT and CDR2 is SNEGSKA in the germline V gene (reference sequence). The CDR3 DNA sequence: TGCAGTGCTATGACAGCTACGAATAACTATGGCTACACCTTC. Its translation: CSAMTATNNYGYTF.

This sequence joins TRBV5-1 and TRBJ2-7; weak D call: TRBD2 (5 bases). Germline loops: CDR1 SGHRS, CDR2 YFSETQ. V lost 4 bases and J lost 3, with 11 bases in between. This CDR3 is 13 amino acids long. The CDR3 reads CASSPGEFYEQYF. For the CDR3, the DNA is TGCGCCAGCAGCCCCGGGGAATTCTACGAGCAGTACTTC.

This clonotype was seen many times. The gene calls are TRBV7-2 and TRBJ2-7; tentative D call: TRBD1 (6 bases). Germline V CDR1 and CDR2: SGHTA, FQGNSA. Trimming left V 1 base short and J 5 bases short, with 9 bases between. The CDR3 totals 13 residues. The CDR3 bases are TGTGCCAGCAGCTTAGGCCAGGGGCACGAGCAGTACTTC. Translated, it gives CASSLGQGHEQYF.

This clonotype was found a few times. The rearrangement links TRBV6-5 to TRBJ1-1; 9 bases map to TRBD1. Germline CDR1 reads MNHEY; CDR2 reads SVGAGI. CDR3 length: 15 amino acids. V was clipped by 2 bases and J by 4 bases; unmatched bases: 5. CDR3 nucleotides: TGTGCCAGCAGTTACGAGGGGACAGGGTCCACTGAAGCTTTCTTT. Its protein is CASSYEGTGSTEAFF.

This clonotype was seen repeatedly, ten times or more. The chain has TRBV6-2 or TRBV6-3 and TRBJ1-5; the D is unclear. The germline CDR1 and CDR2 sequences are MNHEY and SVGEGT. The CDR3 is 12 amino acids. V was cut by 6 bases and J by 3 bases, with 6 bases left in between. The CDR3 DNA reads as TGTGCCAGCAGGGCCCCCAATCAGCCCCAGCATTTT. This codes for CASRAPNQPQHF.

The chain combines TRBV11-2 with TRBJ1-5, with TRBD1 matching 9 bases. The CDR3 covers 16 residues. The trim removed 0 bases at V and 6 bases at J, leaving 6 bases unmatched. Germline V gene sequence: CDR1 SGHAT, CDR2 FQNNGV. The CDR3 DNA reads TGTGCCAGCAGCTTAGATCTACAGGGGGCTGCTCAGCCCCAGCATTTT. Protein sequence: CASSLDLQGAAQPQHF.

This clonotype has at least ten counts. V and J are TRBV7-3 and TRBJ1-1; tentative D call: TRBD1 (5 bases). Trimming shortened V by 5 bases and J by 4 bases, and 14 bases separated the two germline ends. The germline V gene has CDR1 SGHTA and CDR2 FQGTGA. The CDR3 consists of 14 residues. This CDR3 reads CASSKTSGSTEAFF. The CDR3 nucleotides read TGTGCCAGCAGCAAGACTTCAGGGAGCACTGAAGCTTTCTTT.

A few counts support this clonotype. The chain joins TRBV3-1 to TRBJ2-3; possible D gene TRBD1, 5 bases. Trimming pared 4 bases from V and 4 bases from J, leaving 15 bases between. The CDR3 has 15 amino acids. Germline CDR1 reads LGHDT; CDR2 reads YNNKEL (reference sequence). CDR3 nucleotides: TGTGCCAGCAGCCCGAGGACCCGCAGGGCAGATACGCAGTATTTT. Its protein product is CASSPRTRRADTQYF.

This clonotype showed up many times. The genes are TRBV3-1 and TRBJ2-3; 7 nucleotides match TRBD1. There are 13 residues in the CDR3. J gave up 4 bases and V 3 bases, and 1 base lay outside the gene matches. Per germline, CDR1 LGHDT and CDR2 YNNKEL (reference sequence). The CDR3 loop reads CASSQGQPDTQYF. The CDR3 DNA reads as TGTGCCAGCAGCCAGGGACAGCCAGATACGCAGTATTTT.

The chain links TRBV6-1 to TRBJ2-7; the D gene is possibly TRBD2 (6 bases). CDR3 length: 15 residues. In germline, CDR1 is MNHNS, CDR2 SASEGT. The V gene lost 7 bases and the J gene lost 2 bases, with 18 bases spanning the gap. This CDR3 is CASKNTMAGTYEQYF. DNA for the CDR3: TGTGCCAGCAAGAATACGATGGCGGGAACCTACGAGCAGTACTTC.

The table lists this clonotype with many counts. The chain employs TRBV20-1 and TRBJ1-2; no reliable D call. The germline CDR1 and CDR2 sequences are DFQATT and SNEGSKA (reference sequence). V dropped 7 bases and J dropped 2 bases, with 14 bases sitting between them. The CDR3 has 13 residues. CDR3 region: CSESRRTNYGYTF. The CDR3 DNA reads as TGCAGTGAGTCCAGGAGGACCAACTATGGCTACACCTTC.

This clonotype was observed a handful of times. This chain connects TRBV7-9 to TRBJ1-4; 10 bases fit TRBD1. Germline CDR1 SEHNR, CDR2 FQNEAQ (reference sequence). The CDR3 is 15 residues long. J gave up 7 bases and V 5 bases, and 7 bases lay outside the gene matches. CDR3 bases: TGTGCCAGCAGCAAACCACGGGACAGGGGTGAAAAACTGTTTTTT. Translated, it gives CASSKPRDRGEKLFF.

This clonotype was found a few times. The chain has TRBV20-1 and TRBJ1-1, with D perhaps TRBD1 (6 bases). The CDR3 spans 13 residues. Germline-derived CDR1 and CDR2 are DFQATT and SNEGSKA (reference sequence). With 0 bases removed from V and 5 bases from J, the gap between germline ends came to 10 bases. CDR3 sequence reads: CSAREGGRTEAFF. The CDR3 DNA reads as TGCAGTGCTAGAGAGGGGGGGCGGACTGAAGCTTTCTTT.

This clonotype has just a few counts. The chain couples TRBV14 to TRBJ2-5, with D maybe TRBD2 (5 bases). Germline CDR1 SGHDN, CDR2 FVKESK. The CDR3 covers 15 residues. The V end lost 2 bases, the J end lost 4 bases, and 14 bases lay between the germline ends. The CDR3 coding sequence is TGTGCCAGCAGCCAATATGGCGGACTGGGAGAGACCCAGTACTTC. Protein sequence: CASSQYGGLGETQYF.

The gene calls are TRBV20-1 and TRBJ1-6; no clear D gene. Trimming shortened V by 6 bases and J by 8 bases, and 20 bases separated the two germline ends. The CDR3 is 15 residues long. Germline CDR1 and CDR2: DFQATT and SNEGSKA (reference sequence). The CDR3 nucleotides read TGCAGTGCCCGGACCCAGACATTTTCCTATTCACCCCTCCACTTT. It specifies CSARTQTFSYSPLHF.

This clonotype was counted ten times or more. This chain links TRBV6-6 with TRBJ2-5, with no clear D. Germline-derived CDR1 and CDR2 are MNHNY and SVGAGI (reference sequence). V was cut by 0 bases and J by 3 bases, with 2 bases left in between. The CDR3 loop spans 12 amino acids. The DNA for the CDR3 is TGTGCCAGCAGTTACTCAAAAGAGACCCAGTACTTC. Its translation: CASSYSKETQYF.

This clonotype was found a few times. The chain recombines TRBV12-5 with TRBJ2-4; no reliable D call. The ends were cut back, 0 bases at V and 0 bases at J, with 18 bases in the middle. Germline V CDR1 and CDR2: LGHNT, FRNRAP. This CDR3 region has 19 residues. The CDR3 bases are TGTGCTAGTGGTTTGGTATCATCGCCCGTCATGGGAGCCAAAAACATTCAGTACTTC. Amino acid sequence: CASGLVSSPVMGAKNIQYF. Supplemented by reference TRBV12-5 and TRBJ2-4, the full variable domain reads DARVTQTPRHKVTEMGQEVTMRCQPILGHNTVFWYRQTMMQGLELLAYFRNRAPLDDSGMPKDRFSAEMPDATLATLKIQPSEPRDSAVYFCASGLVSSPVMGAKNIQYFGAGTRLSVL.

This clonotype was seen repeatedly, ten times or more. V is TRBV20-1 and J is TRBJ2-7; TRBD1 agrees at 7 bases. V shed 6 bases, J shed 13 bases, and the junction held 12 bases outside the gene matches. The CDR3 is 11 residues long. From germline, CDR1 is DFQATT and CDR2 SNEGSKA (reference sequence). For the CDR3, the DNA is TGCAGTGCATCCCGGGACAGAATCCTTTACTTC. Encoded protein: CSASRDRILYF.

This rearrangement joins TRBV7-6 to TRBJ2-1, with 7 bases that match TRBD1. Trimming cost V 4 bases and J 11 bases; bases outside gene matches: 11. The CDR3 runs to 14 residues. CDR1 SGHVS and CDR2 FNYEAQ come from the germline V gene. The CDR3 loop reads CASSSRQGWNKQFF. The CDR3 DNA is TGTGCCAGCAGCTCCCGACAGGGTTGGAATAAGCAGTTCTTC.

This rearrangement joins TRBV12-3 or TRBV12-4 to TRBJ2-7; unclear D gene. Between the trimmed V and J ends, which lost 5 bases and 0 bases, there was a span of 11 bases. This CDR3 has 14 amino acids. The CDR3: CASSGPRSSYEQYF. In DNA form, the CDR3 reads TGTGCCAGCAGTGGACCCAGGAGCTCCTACGAGCAGTACTTC.

Only a few counts were recorded for this clonotype. This rearrangement joins TRBV12-3 or TRBV12-4 to TRBJ1-2; 7 bases are shared with TRBD1. The CDR3 loop spans 16 amino acids. V lost 1 base, J lost 8 bases, and 13 bases stayed unmatched. CDR3 residues: CASSLGDNRGYKGYTF. The CDR3 coding sequence is TGTGCCAGCAGTTTAGGGGACAACAGGGGCTATAAGGGCTACACCTTC.

V usage is TRBV14 and J usage is TRBJ1-1; D possibly corresponds to TRBD1 (6 bases). CDR1 and CDR2 (germline): SGHDN, FVKESK. V lost 0 bases and J lost 1, with 12 bases in between. The CDR3 totals 16 residues. CDR3 nucleotides: TGTGCCAGCAGCCAAGATCTAGGCAGGGGGAACACTGAAGCTTTCTTT. This sequence encodes CASSQDLGRGNTEAFF.

This clonotype was seen at least ten times. V gene TRBV7-2 combines with J gene TRBJ2-7, with D possibly TRBD2 on 5 matching bases. V gave up 6 bases and J gave up 1 base, with 16 bases separating them. The CDR3 spans 15 residues. From germline, CDR1 is SGHTA and CDR2 FQGNSA. The CDR3 DNA reads TGTGCCAGCAGGAGGTCGCGAGCGGCGTCCTACGAGCAGTACTTC. Translating it yields CASRRSRAASYEQYF.

The J gene is TRBJ2-3, the V gene TRBV5-4; 8 bases are shared with TRBD2. V was pared by 1 base and J by 4 bases, with 8 bases of the junction left unmatched. CDR1 and CDR2 (germline): SGHNT, YYREEE (reference sequence). The CDR3 has 16 residues. As DNA, the CDR3 is TGTGCCAGCAGCTTGAAAGAGCGGGAGACGGCAGATACGCAGTATTTT. Protein sequence: CASSLKERETADTQYF.

The chain joins TRBV11-2 to TRBJ2-1; TRBD1 agrees at 9 bases. Trimming at V came to 4 bases and at J to 3 bases, leaving 4 bases not matched to a gene. Germline lookup yields CDR1 SGHAT and CDR2 FQNNGV. The CDR3 runs to 15 residues. The chain's CDR3 is CASSSDRGIYNEQFF. The DNA for the CDR3 is TGTGCCAGCAGCTCAGACAGGGGGATCTACAATGAGCAGTTCTTC.

The chain recombines TRBV9 with TRBJ1-4, with D tentatively TRBD1 (5 bases). The CDR3 contains 19 residues. The V end was cut by 3 bases, the J end by 0 bases, with 21 bases between. Germline CDR1 is SGDLS and CDR2 is YYNGEE. As DNA, the CDR3 is TGTGCCAGCAGCGACCACCCGGGGGGGATTGATGCAACTAATGAAAAACTGTTTTTT. It translates to CASSDHPGGIDATNEKLFF.

In this sample, this clonotype turned up a few times. J is TRBJ2-1 and V is TRBV2; D remains unclear. Per the germline V gene, CDR1 is SNHLY and CDR2 is FYNNEI. The CDR3 loop spans 11 amino acids. V shed 6 bases and J shed 6 bases, with 6 bases lying between them. The DNA for the CDR3 is TGTGCCAGCAGAGGGTCCAATGAGCAGTTCTTC. Its translation: CASRGSNEQFF.

This clonotype was found a few times. The chain uses TRBV28 and TRBJ2-6; TRBD2 might be the D (5 bases). There are 16 residues in the CDR3. The germline V and J ends were trimmed by 6 bases and 0 bases, with 12 bases remaining between them. Germline V gene data show CDR1 as MDHEN and CDR2 as SYDVKM. The CDR3 DNA is TGTGCCAGCAGATTCACAGCGGACTCTGGGGCCAACGTCCTGACTTTC. The encoded protein is CASRFTADSGANVLTF.

This clonotype showed up just a few times. DNA for the CDR3: TGCAGCGTGATTCAGGGGGGTAGTAGTTTCTCTGGGGCCAACGTCCTGACTTTC. It specifies CSVIQGGSSFSGANVLTF. The V and J genes are TRBV29-1 and TRBJ2-6; D may be TRBD1 (7 bases). Germline CDR1 SQVTM, CDR2 ANQGSEA. This CDR3 has 18 amino acids. With 6 bases removed from V and 0 bases from J, the gap between germline ends came to 21 bases.

This chain joins TRBV6-5 and TRBJ1-6; 7 nucleotides line up with TRBD1. Looked up from germline, CDR1 is MNHEY and CDR2 is SVGAGI. The CDR3 is 17 residues long. Trimming took 4 bases from V and 7 from J; bases not matched to a gene: 13. In nucleotides, the CDR3 is TGTGCCAGCAGTTCACCAGGAATGACAGGGAACAATTCACCCCTCCACTTT. This sequence encodes CASSSPGMTGNNSPLHF.

This clonotype was detected a few times. J is TRBJ1-1 and V is TRBV6-2 or TRBV6-3; no firm D call. Trimming shortened V by 0 bases and J by 2 bases, and 4 bases separated the two germline ends. CDR3 length: 13 residues. CDR1 and CDR2 from the germline V gene are MNHEY and SVGEGT. For the CDR3, the DNA is TGTGCCAGCAGTTACTCGGTCAACACTGAAGCTTTCTTT. Its protein is CASSYSVNTEAFF.